This record covers a single T cell receptor beta chain. The data originate from a study of PD-1 blockade in mismatch repair-deficient tumors. Germline CDR1 and CDR2: LNHDA and SQIVND (reference sequence). The CDR3 is 14 residues long. The V gene end was trimmed by 5 bases and the J gene end by 6 bases; junction bases not matched to a gene: 6. TCRdb keeps only in-frame clones here, not all; method: immunoSEQ multiplex PCR. The table records 25,000 to 30,000 clones, approximately 84% of them present only once. PCR or immunohistochemistry showed mismatch repair deficiency in every enrolled patient. This TCR was recovered from an adult with mismatch repair-deficient cancer. The sequencing here drew on PBMCs, taken before pembrolizumab treatment. This chain links TRBV19 with TRBJ2-1; 8 bases match TRBD1. The CDR3 loop reads CASSPQDRVNEQFF. CDR3 coding DNA: TGTGCCAGTAGTCCTCAGGACAGGGTCAATGAGCAGTTCTTC.